A single sample is the source of the 14 T cell receptor beta chains below, sequenced in a study of T cells in Graves' hyperthyroidism and ophthalmopathy. RNA transcripts were the template for amplifying TCR beta CDR3 regions. The HTBI set primed first-round TCR CDR3 RT-PCR. One entry per CDR3 protein, called by TCRdb with MiXCR from the multiplex PCR reads. The sample holds hundreds of thousands of distinct CDR3 sequences, 11% to 15% seen once. Material: blood. These receptors all come from a woman aged 25-40 years with Graves' hyperthyroidism that later progressed to Graves' ophthalmopathy.

This clonotype was seen ten or more times. V gene TRBV27 combines with J gene TRBJ2-2; TRBD1 is a possible D gene (6 bases). V was trimmed by 0 bases and J by 7 bases, leaving 6 bases between them. The CDR3 spans 13 residues. Looked up from germline, CDR1 is MNHEY and CDR2 is SMNVEV (reference sequence). The CDR3 nucleotides are TGTGCCAGCAGTTTATCCAGGGGCGGGGAGCTGTTTTTT. Residues: CASSLSRGGELFF.

This clonotype came up a few times. A much larger clone lies a single base off, so this may be a read error. This rearrangement joins TRBV11-2 to TRBJ2-7; a weak D match, TRBD2 (6 bases). The CDR3 contains 14 residues. Germline-derived CDR1 and CDR2 are SGHAT and FQNNGV. Here the CDR3 reads CACSPVMGDSEQYF. The CDR3 nucleotides are TGTGCCTGCAGCCCTGTGATGGGGGACTCCGAGCAGTACTTC.

Many counts were recorded for this clonotype. The chain joins TRBV14 to TRBJ2-7; D is uncertain. V gave up 1 base and J gave up 4 bases, with 5 bases separating them. CDR3 length: 12 amino acids. CDR1 is SGHDN and CDR2 is FVKESK in the germline V gene. The CDR3: CASSQAGYEQYF. CDR3 in DNA: TGTGCCAGCAGCCAAGCCGGATACGAGCAGTACTTC.

Regarding this clonotype: This sequence may be a read error, since a much larger clone differs from it by one base. The chain joins TRBV28 to TRBJ1-1, with D uncertain. Germline values: CDR1 MDHEN, CDR2 SYDVKM. This CDR3 has 13 residues. CDR3 DNA: TGTGTCAGCAGTTTATCCCCGCAGACTGAAGCTTTCTTT. This gives the protein CVSSLSPQTEAFF.

This clonotype was seen ten or more times. The V and J genes are TRBV7-3 and TRBJ2-7; D possibly corresponds to TRBD1 (6 bases). The V end lost 4 bases, the J end lost 2 bases, and 12 bases lay between the germline ends. This CDR3 is built from 14 residues. Germline CDR1 SGHTA, CDR2 FQGTGA. Here the CDR3 reads CASSSSDSPYEQYF. In DNA form, the CDR3 reads TGTGCCAGCAGCTCCTCGGACAGTCCCTACGAGCAGTACTTC.

This clonotype was observed a handful of times. The chain has TRBV5-6 and TRBJ2-1; D is perhaps TRBD1 or TRBD2 (5 bases each). Germline V gives CDR1 SGHDT, CDR2 YYEEEE. The V gene lost 7 bases and the J gene lost 7 bases, with 9 bases spanning the gap. The CDR3 has 11 residues. The CDR3 reads CASRGANEQFF. CDR3 in DNA: TGTGCCAGCCGAGGGGCTAATGAGCAGTTCTTC.

A remark on this clonotype: With a much larger clone just one base away, this may be a read error. The gene calls are TRBV5-4 and TRBJ2-7, with D possibly matching TRBD1 (6 bases). V lost 0 bases to trimming and J lost 7 bases, with 20 bases between them. The CDR3 sequence is 16 residues long. Germline loops: CDR1 SGHNT, CDR2 YYREEE (reference sequence). The DNA of the CDR3 is TGTGCCAGCAGCTTGGGACAGGACAAAACCACGTTGGAGCAGTACTTC. This sequence encodes CASSLGQDKTTLEQYF.

This chain uses TRBV5-4 with TRBJ2-5; D unclear. Per germline, CDR1 SGHNT and CDR2 YYREEE (reference sequence). The V gene lost 4 bases and the J gene lost 5 bases, with 15 bases spanning the gap. The CDR3 is 14 residues long. This chain's CDR3 is CASSPIVGFETQYF. The CDR3 bases are TGTGCCAGCAGCCCAATCGTGGGCTTCGAGACCCAGTACTTC.

The chain couples TRBV12-3 or TRBV12-4 to TRBJ2-7, with TRBD2 identical over 10 bases. With V trimmed by 6 bases and J by 4 bases, 9 bases remained unmatched. The CDR3 runs 15 residues. CDR3 nucleotides: TGTGCCAGCAGCCGCGGACTAGCGGAACAATACGAGCAGTACTTC. This codes for CASSRGLAEQYEQYF.

This chain connects TRBV5-1 to TRBJ2-3, with D unclear. There are 13 residues in the CDR3. The ends were cut back, 0 bases at V and 4 bases at J, with 6 bases in the middle. Germline V gives CDR1 SGHRS, CDR2 YFSETQ. The CDR3 sequence: CASSLELADTQYF. The DNA of the CDR3 is TGCGCCAGCAGCTTGGAGTTGGCAGATACGCAGTATTTT.

Many counts were recorded for this clonotype. The V call is TRBV24-1, the J call TRBJ2-3; TRBD2 matches 8 bases. This CDR3 comprises 16 residues. Germline V lookup: CDR1 KGHDR, CDR2 SFDVKD. After removal of 7 bases from V and 3 bases from J, the junction contained 11 bases not matched to a gene. The CDR3 DNA reads TGTGCCACCAGCGCCCCCGCGGGAGGAGGTACAGATACGCAGTATTTT. Amino acids: CATSAPAGGGTDTQYF.

This clonotype was recorded many times. The gene calls are TRBV12-3 or TRBV12-4 and TRBJ1-5; TRBD1 is a possible D gene (5 bases). The CDR3 contains 17 residues. Trimming pared 5 bases from V and 0 bases from J, leaving 17 bases between. In DNA, the CDR3 is TGTGCCAGCAGTCCTCACCCCGGGACTCTTAGCAATCAGCCCCAGCATTTT. Translated, it gives CASSPHPGTLSNQPQHF.

This clonotype was seen many times. This CDR3 is CASSFAGGVTDTQYF. Written as DNA, the CDR3 is TGTGCCAGCAGTTTTGCGGGAGGTGTCACAGATACGCAGTATTTT. The chain combines TRBV12-3 or TRBV12-4 with TRBJ2-3; 8 bases match TRBD2. The CDR3 extends over 15 amino acids. With 3 bases clipped from V and 2 bases from J, the junction kept 4 bases outside the gene matches.

J is TRBJ2-5 and V is TRBV10-3, with TRBD1 identical over 7 bases. This CDR3 has 14 amino acids. The V segment lost 6 bases and the J segment 4 bases; nucleotides outside the gene matches: 8. Germline V gene data show CDR1 as ENHRY and CDR2 as SYGVKD. The chain's CDR3 is CAISKGQMGETQYF. Written as DNA, the CDR3 is TGTGCCATCAGCAAGGGACAGATGGGAGAGACCCAGTACTTC.